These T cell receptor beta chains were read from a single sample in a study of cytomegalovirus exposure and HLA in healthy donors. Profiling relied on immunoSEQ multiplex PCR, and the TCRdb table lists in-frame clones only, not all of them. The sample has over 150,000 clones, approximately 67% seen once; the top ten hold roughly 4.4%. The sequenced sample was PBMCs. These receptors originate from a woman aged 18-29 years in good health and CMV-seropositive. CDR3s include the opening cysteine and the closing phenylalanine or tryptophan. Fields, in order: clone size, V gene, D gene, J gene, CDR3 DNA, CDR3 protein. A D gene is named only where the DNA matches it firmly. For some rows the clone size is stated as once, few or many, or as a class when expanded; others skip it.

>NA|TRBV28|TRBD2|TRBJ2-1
TGTGCCAGCGGGGGGGACTACAATGAGCAGTTCTTC
CASGGDYNEQFF
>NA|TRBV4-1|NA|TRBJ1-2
TGCGCCAGCAGCCATCAACTGGGAGGAGGCTACACCTTC
CASSHQLGGGYTF
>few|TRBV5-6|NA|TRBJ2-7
TGTGCCAGCAGCTTGGGACTTATTTCCTACGAGCAGTACTTC
CASSLGLISYEQYF
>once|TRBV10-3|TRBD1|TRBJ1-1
TGTGCCACCGCGTTGGCGACAGGGGGGGACACTGAAGCTTTCTTT
CATALATGGDTEAFF
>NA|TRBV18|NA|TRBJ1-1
TGTGCCAGCTCACCCCCGGACAGTACGACGGTGCGGGCTTTCTTT
CASSPPDSTTVRAFF
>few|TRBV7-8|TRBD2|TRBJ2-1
TGTGCCAGCAGCTCCGGACTAGCGGGAGATCTCAATGAGCAGTTCTTC
CASSSGLAGDLNEQFF
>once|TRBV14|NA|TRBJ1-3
TGTGCCAGCAGCCAAGTACGCTGGGGGAGGGCCGACCATGGAAACACCATATATTTT
CASSQVRWGRADHGNTIYF
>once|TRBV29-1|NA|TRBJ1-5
TGCAGCGTTTCAAATACAGGGCATCAGCCCCAGCATTTT
CSVSNTGHQPQHF
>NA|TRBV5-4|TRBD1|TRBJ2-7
TGTGCCAGCAGCTCGTGGGACAGGGGCTACGAGCAGTACTTC
CASSSWDRGYEQYF
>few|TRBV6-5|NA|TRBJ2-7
TGTGCCAGCAGTTACCGGGGGGCTGGTTACGAGCAGTACTTC
CASSYRGAGYEQYF
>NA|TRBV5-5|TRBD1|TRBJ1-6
TGTGCCAGCAGCTCACCGGGACAGGGGTATTCACCCCTCCACTTT
CASSSPGQGYSPLHF
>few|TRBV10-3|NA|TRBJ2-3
TGTGCCATCGGCGTCGGGGAGAATACGCAGTATTTT
CAIGVGENTQYF
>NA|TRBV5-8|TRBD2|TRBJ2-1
TGTGCCAGCACTCAAGCTGGCGGGAGGTCAAATGAGCAGTTCTTC
CASTQAGGRSNEQFF
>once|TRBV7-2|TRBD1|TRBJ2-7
TGTGCCAGCAGCTCACAGGACAGGGGGCACTCCTACGAGCAGTACTTC
CASSSQDRGHSYEQYF
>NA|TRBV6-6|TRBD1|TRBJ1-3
TGTGCCAGCAGTTACAATACGGGACAGTTTGGAAACACCATATATTTT
CASSYNTGQFGNTIYF
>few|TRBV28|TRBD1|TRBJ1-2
TGTGCCAGCAGCAAAGGGGGCGTAGGCTACACCTTC
CASSKGGVGYTF
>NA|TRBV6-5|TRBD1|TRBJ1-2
TGTGCCACCATTCCTGGGGACAGGCTCCTCGGTGGCTACACCTTC
CATIPGDRLLGGYTF
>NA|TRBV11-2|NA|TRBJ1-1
TGTGCCAGCAGCTACGACACAGGGCCGGTTTCCGAAGCTTTCTTT
CASSYDTGPVSEAFF
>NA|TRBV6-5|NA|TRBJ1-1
TGTGCCAGCAGTTACTCCGGTCAGGGGAGTTCTGAAGCTTTCTTT
CASSYSGQGSSEAFF
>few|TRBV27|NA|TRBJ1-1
TGTGCCAGCGGAACTTTGGACAGATCGAACACTGAAGCTTTCTTT
CASGTLDRSNTEAFF
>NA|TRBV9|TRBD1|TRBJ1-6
TGTGCCAGCAGCGTACTGGGACAGAATAATTCACCCCTCCACTTT
CASSVLGQNNSPLHF
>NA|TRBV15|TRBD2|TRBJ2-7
TGTGCCACCAGCTGGAGCGGGGGCGAGCAGTACTTC
CATSWSGGEQYF